This T cell receptor beta chain was captured by sequencing in a study of blood T cells in healthy people across ages. Then a second PCR, running about 6 to 11 cycles, was carried out with a sample-barcoded 5' primer and a J-beta primer mix. A template-switch adaptor containing 12 random nucleotides labeled each cDNA molecule. TCRdb itself ran the 5' RACE reads through MiXCR, one entry per CDR3 protein. The sample lists about 800,000 distinct CDR3 sequences; more than 45% were seen once. The CDR3 is 15 amino acids. Losses at the gene ends were 2 bases for V and 1 base for J; bases not matched to a gene: 2. Germline CDR1 reads SGDLS; CDR2 reads YYNGEE.

The chain recombines TRBV9 with TRBJ2-3, with TRBD1 matching over 9 bases. The sequence derives from a young man in good health. Sequenced sample: blood. CDR3 nucleotides: TGTGCCAGCAGCGTGTGGACAGGGGGCACAGATACGCAGTATTTT. This translates into CASSVWTGGTDTQYF.